This T cell receptor (beta chain) was retrieved from a study of cytomegalovirus exposure and HLA in healthy donors. In this sample, this clone turned up a few times. Its antigen is undetermined. The PCR was carried out with 60 Vbeta primers and 13 Jbeta primers. The data were produced by immunoSEQ multiplex PCR, yet TCRdb's version contains in-frame clones alone and is incomplete. This sample has more than 85,000 clones, with about 60% found just once. The study's findings and limits: Researchers had no immune exposure information except CMV serostatus available. A likely sequencing artifact accounted for one observed cluster of highly shared sequence variants.

Sampled while nominally healthy, donors likely had unrecorded immune exposures. This donor's record omits CMV serostatus. Sequenced sample: PBMCs. The TCR sequence derives from a human donor in good health.

Written as DNA, the CDR3 is TGTGCCAGCAGCTCTAGTAGTGTGGCGGGGAGCACAGATACGCAGTATTTT. It is translated as CASSSSSVAGSTDTQYF. The chain joins TRBV7-6 to TRBJ2-3; perhaps TRBD2 as D (6 bases). The germline V gene encodes CDR1 SGHVS and CDR2 FNYEAQ. The CDR3 is 17 amino acids. V was clipped by 4 bases and J by 0 bases, with 17 bases between them. Drawing the rest from reference TRBV7-6 and TRBJ2-3, the complete variable domain is GAGVSQSPRYKVTKRGQDVALRCDPISGHVSLYWYRQALGQGPEFLTYFNYEAQQDKSGLPNDRFSAERPEGSISTLTIQRTEQRDSAMYRCASSSSSVAGSTDTQYFGPGTRLTVL.